What follows describes a single T cell receptor beta chain. Its specificity is unknown. The germline CDR1 and CDR2 sequences are KGHSH and LQKENI. The CDR3 is 16 residues long. V lost 2 bases and J lost 4, with 14 bases in between. MiXCR was run by TCRdb on the 5' RACE reads, yielding one entry per CDR3 protein. The sample has 400,000 or so distinct CDR3 sequences; under 30% are singletons. The sample originates from a study of identical twins' blood T cells. Study findings and constraints: Shared CDR3 clonotype counts between two donors mainly tracked the product of their cloneset sizes, twins included.

The chain employs TRBV18 and TRBJ2-2; D possibly uses TRBD1 or TRBD2 (5 bases each). The specimen sequenced was PBMCs. The source is a woman aged 18 to 49 in good health. As DNA, the CDR3 is TGTGCCAGCTCACCAACCGGGACCAGATCCACCGGGGAGCTGTTTTTT. This gives the protein CASSPTGTRSTGELFF.